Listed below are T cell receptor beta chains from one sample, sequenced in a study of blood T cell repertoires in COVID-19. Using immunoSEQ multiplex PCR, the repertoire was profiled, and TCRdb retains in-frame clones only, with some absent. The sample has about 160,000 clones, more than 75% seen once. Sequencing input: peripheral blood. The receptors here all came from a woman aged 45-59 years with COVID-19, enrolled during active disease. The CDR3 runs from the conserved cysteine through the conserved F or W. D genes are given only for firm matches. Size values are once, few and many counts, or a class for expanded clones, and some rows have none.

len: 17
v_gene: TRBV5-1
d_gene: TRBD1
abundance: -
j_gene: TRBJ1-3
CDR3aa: CASSLAGQGRSGNTIYF
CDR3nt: TGCGCCAGCAGCTTGGCTGGACAGGGGAGAAGTGGAAACACCATATATTTT

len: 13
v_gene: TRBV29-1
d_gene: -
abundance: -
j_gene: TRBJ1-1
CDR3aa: CSANRDLNTEAFF
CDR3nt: TGCAGCGCCAACAGGGATCTGAACACTGAAGCTTTCTTT

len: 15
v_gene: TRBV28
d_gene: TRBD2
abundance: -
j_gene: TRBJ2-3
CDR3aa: CASRHVLAGKNTQYF
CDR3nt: TGTGCCAGCAGACATGTACTAGCGGGGAAAAATACGCAGTATTTT

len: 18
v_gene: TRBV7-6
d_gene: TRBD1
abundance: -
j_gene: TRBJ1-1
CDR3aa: CASSLWGGTGTFGTEAFF
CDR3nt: TGTGCCAGCAGCTTATGGGGGGGGACAGGGACTTTTGGGACTGAAGCTTTCTTT

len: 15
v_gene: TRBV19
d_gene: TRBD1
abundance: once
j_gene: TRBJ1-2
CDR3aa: CASSLGTVPNYGYTF
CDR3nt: TGTGCCAGTAGTCTAGGGACAGTCCCTAACTATGGCTACACCTTC

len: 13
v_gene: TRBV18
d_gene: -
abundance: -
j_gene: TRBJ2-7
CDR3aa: CASSPSTGYEQYF
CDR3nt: TGTGCCAGCTCACCGTCAACAGGCTACGAGCAGTACTTC

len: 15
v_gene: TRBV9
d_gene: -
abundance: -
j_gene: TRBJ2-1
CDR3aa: CASSVEQTSYNEQFF
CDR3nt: TGTGCCAGCAGCGTAGAACAGACCTCCTACAATGAGCAGTTCTTC

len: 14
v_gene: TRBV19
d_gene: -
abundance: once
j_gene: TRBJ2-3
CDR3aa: CASSPPEGTDTQYF
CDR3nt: TGTGCCAGTAGTCCCCCGGAGGGCACAGATACGCAGTATTTT

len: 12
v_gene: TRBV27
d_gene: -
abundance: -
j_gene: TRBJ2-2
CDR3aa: CAIFWATGELFF
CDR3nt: TGTGCCATCTTCTGGGCGACCGGGGAGCTGTTTTTT

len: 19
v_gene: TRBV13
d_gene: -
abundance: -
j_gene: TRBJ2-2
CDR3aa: CASSLRGFSGAGNTGELFF
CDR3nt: TGTGCCAGCAGCTTACGGGGTTTCTCAGGGGCTGGTAACACCGGGGAGCTGTTTTTT

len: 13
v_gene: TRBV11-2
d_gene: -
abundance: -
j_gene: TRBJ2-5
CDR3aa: CASSLSGNFKENF
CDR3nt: TGTGCCAGCAGCTTAAGCGGCAACTTTAAAGAGAACTTC

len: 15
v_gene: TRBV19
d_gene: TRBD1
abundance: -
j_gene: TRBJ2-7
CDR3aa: CASSISGGQGYEQYF
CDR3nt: TGTGCCAGTAGTATTTCCGGGGGACAGGGTTACGAGCAGTACTTC

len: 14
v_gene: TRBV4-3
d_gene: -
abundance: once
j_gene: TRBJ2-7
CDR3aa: CASSQDHQTYEQYF
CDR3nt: TGCGCCAGCAGCCAAGATCATCAGACCTACGAGCAGTACTTC

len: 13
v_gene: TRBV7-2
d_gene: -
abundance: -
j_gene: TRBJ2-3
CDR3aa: CASSRPPADTQYF
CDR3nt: TGTGCCAGCAGCCGTCCCCCAGCAGATACGCAGTATTTT

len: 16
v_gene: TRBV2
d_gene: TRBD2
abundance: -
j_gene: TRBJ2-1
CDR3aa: CASSGTGTSVNNEQFF
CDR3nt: TGTGCCAGCAGTGGTACCGGGACTAGCGTGAACAATGAGCAGTTCTTC

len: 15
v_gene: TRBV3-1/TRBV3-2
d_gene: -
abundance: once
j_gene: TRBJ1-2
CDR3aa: CASSQVGNPNYGYTF
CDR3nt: TGTGCCAGCAGCCAAGTCGGGAACCCTAACTATGGCTACACCTTC

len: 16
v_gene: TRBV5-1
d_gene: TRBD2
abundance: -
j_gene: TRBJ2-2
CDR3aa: CASSRGLAGETGELFF
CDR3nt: TGCGCCAGCAGCCGAGGACTAGCGGGGGAAACCGGGGAGCTGTTTTTT

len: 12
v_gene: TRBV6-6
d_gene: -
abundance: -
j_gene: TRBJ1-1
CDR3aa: CASSYTLIEAFF
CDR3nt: TGTGCCAGCAGTTACACCCTAATTGAAGCTTTCTTT

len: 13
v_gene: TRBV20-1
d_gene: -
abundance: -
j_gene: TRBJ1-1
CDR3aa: CSASEQLNTEAFF
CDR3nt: TGCAGTGCTAGTGAACAGCTGAACACTGAAGCTTTCTTT

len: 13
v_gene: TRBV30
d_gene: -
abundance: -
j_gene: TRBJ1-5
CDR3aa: CAWSNTGGQPQHF
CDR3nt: TGTGCCTGGAGTAATACGGGGGGACAGCCCCAGCATTTT

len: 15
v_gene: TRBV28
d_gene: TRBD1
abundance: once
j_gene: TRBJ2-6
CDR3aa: CASRAGGTGANVLTF
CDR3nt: TGTGCCAGCAGAGCAGGGGGCACTGGGGCCAACGTCCTGACTTTC

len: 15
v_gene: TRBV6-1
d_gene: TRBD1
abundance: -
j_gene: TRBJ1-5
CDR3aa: CASSGAGTGEWPQHF
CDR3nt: TGTGCCAGCAGTGGAGCCGGGACAGGGGAATGGCCCCAGCATTTT

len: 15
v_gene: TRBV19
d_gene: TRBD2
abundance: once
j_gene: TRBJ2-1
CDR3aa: CASSMLAGGLNEQFF
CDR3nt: TGTGCCAGTAGTATGCTAGCGGGGGGCCTCAATGAGCAGTTCTTC

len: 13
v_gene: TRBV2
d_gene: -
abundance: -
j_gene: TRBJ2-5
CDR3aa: CASYDSDQETQYF
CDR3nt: TGTGCCAGCTATGACAGTGATCAAGAGACCCAGTACTTC

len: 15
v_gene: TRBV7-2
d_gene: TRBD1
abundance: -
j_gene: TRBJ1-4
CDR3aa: CASSPKTGDWEKLFF
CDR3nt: TGTGCCAGCAGCCCTAAGACAGGGGATTGGGAAAAACTGTTTTTT

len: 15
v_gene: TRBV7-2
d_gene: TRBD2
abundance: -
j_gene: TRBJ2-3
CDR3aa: CASSAVGGDTDTQYF
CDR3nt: TGTGCCAGCAGCGCGGTGGGGGGGGACACAGATACGCAGTATTTT

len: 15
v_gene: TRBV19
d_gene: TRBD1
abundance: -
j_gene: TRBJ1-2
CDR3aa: CASSNRQGYGYGYTF
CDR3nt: TGTGCCAGTAGTAACAGACAGGGCTACGGCTATGGCTACACCTTC